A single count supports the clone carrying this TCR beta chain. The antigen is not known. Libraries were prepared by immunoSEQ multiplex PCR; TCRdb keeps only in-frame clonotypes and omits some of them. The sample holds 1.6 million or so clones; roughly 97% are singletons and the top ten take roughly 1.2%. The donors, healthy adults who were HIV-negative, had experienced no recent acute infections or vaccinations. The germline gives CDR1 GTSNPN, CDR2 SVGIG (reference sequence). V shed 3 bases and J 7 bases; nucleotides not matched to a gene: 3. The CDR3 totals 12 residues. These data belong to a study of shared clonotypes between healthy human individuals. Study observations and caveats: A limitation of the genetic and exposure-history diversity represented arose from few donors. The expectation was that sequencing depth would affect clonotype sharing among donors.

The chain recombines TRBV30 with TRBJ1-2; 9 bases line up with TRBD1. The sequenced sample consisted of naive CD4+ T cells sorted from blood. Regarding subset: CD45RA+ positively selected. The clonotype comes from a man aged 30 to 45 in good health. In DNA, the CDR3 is TGTGCCTGGAGACAGGGGGCTTTTGGCTACACCTTC. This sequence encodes CAWRQGAFGYTF.